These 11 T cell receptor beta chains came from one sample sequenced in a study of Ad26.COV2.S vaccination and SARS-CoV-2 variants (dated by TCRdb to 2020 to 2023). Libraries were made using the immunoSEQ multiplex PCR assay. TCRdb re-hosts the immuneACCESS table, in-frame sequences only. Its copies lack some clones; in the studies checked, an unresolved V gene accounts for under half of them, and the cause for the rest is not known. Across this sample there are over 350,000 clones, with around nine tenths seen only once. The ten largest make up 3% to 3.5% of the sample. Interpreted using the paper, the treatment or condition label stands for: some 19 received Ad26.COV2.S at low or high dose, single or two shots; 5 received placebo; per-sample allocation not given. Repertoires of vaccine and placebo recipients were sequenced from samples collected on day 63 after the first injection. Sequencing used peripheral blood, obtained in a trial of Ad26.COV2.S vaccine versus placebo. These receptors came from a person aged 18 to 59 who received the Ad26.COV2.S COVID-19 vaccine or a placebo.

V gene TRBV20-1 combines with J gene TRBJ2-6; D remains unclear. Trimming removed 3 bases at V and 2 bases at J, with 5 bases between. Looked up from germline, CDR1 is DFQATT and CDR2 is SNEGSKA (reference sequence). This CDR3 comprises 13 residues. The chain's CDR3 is CSASSPGANVLTF. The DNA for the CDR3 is TGCAGTGCTAGTAGTCCTGGGGCCAACGTCCTGACTTTC.

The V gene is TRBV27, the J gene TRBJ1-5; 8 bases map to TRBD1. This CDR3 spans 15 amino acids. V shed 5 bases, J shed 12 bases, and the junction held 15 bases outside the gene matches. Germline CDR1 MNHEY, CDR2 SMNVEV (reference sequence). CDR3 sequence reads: CASSAGRDRNVFQHF. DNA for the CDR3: TGTGCCAGCAGTGCTGGCCGGGACAGGAACGTATTCCAGCATTTT.

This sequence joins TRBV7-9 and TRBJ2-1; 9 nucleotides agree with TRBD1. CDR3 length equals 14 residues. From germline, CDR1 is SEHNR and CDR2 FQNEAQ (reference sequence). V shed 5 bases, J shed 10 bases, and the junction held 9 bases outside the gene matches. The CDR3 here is CASSLTGQGGEQFF. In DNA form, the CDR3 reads TGTGCCAGCAGCCTAACGGGACAGGGCGGGGAGCAGTTCTTC.

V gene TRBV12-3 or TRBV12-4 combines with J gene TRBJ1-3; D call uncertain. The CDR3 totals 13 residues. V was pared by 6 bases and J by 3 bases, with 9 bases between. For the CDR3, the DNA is TGTGCCAGCAGGTTCGGGGTTGGAAACACCATATATTTT. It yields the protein CASRFGVGNTIYF.

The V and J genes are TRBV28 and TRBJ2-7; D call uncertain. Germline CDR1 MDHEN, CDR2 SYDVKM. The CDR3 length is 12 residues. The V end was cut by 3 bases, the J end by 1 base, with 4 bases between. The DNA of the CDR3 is TGTGCCAGCAGTTTTTTGTCCTACGAGCAGTACTTC. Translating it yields CASSFLSYEQYF.

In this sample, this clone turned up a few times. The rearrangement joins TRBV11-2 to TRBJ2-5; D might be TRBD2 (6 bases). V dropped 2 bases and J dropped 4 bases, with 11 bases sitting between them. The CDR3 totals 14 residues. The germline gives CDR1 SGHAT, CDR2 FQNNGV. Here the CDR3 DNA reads TGTGCCAGCAGCTTATTGGGGACTGGAGAGACCCAGTACTTC. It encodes CASSLLGTGETQYF.

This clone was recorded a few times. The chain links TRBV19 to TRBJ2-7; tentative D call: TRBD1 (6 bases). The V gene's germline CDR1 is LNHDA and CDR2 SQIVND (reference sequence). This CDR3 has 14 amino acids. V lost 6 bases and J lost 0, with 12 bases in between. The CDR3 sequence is CASRRQASSYEQYF. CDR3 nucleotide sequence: TGTGCCAGTAGAAGACAGGCGAGCTCCTACGAGCAGTACTTC.

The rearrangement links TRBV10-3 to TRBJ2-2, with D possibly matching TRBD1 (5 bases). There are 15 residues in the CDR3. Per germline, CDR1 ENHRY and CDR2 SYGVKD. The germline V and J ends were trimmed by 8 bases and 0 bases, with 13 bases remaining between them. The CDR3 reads CAIRSTVPNTGELFF. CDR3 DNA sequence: TGTGCCATCCGATCGACAGTTCCGAACACCGGGGAGCTGTTTTTT.

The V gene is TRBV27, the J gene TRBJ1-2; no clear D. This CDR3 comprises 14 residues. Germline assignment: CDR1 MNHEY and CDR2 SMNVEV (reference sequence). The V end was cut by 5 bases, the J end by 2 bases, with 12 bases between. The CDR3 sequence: CASSLTPDNYGYTF. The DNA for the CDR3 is TGTGCCAGCAGTCTAACCCCGGACAACTATGGCTACACCTTC.

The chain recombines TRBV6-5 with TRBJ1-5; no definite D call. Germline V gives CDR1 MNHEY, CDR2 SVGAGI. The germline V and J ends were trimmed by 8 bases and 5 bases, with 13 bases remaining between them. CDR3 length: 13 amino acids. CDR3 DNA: TGTGCCAGCGTCGGGAGCGAGGATCAGCCCCAGCATTTT. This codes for CASVGSEDQPQHF.

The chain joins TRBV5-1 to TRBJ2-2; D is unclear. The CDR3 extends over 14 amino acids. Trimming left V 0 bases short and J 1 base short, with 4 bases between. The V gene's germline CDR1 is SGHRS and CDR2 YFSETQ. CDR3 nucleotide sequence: TGCGCCAGCAGCTTGGATCAGAACACCGGGGAGCTGTTTTTT. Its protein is CASSLDQNTGELFF.